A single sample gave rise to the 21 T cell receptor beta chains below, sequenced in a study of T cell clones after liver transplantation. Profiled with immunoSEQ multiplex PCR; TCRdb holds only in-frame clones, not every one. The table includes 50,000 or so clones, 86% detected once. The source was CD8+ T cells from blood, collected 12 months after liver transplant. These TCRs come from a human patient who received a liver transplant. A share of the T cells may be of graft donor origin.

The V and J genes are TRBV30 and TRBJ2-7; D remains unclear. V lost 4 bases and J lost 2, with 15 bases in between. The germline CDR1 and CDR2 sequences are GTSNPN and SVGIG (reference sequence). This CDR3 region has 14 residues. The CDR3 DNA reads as TGTGCCTGGACCGGTCCTGGAAGGACCTACGAGCAGTACTTC. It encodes CAWTGPGRTYEQYF.

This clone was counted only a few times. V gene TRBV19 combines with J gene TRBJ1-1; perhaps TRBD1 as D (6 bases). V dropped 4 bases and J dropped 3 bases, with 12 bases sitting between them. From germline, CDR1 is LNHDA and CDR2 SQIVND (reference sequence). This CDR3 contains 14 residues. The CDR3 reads CASSTLQGYTEAFF. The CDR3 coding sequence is TGTGCCAGTAGTACTCTACAGGGATACACTGAAGCTTTCTTT.

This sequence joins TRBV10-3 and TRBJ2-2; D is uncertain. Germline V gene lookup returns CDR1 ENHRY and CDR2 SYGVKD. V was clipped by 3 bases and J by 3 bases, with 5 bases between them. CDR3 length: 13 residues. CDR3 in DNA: TGTGCCATCAGTGAAGAGGACACCGGGGAGCTGTTTTTT. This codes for CAISEEDTGELFF.

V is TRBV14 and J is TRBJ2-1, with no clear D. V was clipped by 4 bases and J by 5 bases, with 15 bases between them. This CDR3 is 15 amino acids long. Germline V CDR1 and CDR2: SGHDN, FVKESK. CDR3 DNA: TGTGCCAGCAGCCCCTACCACACACCGCACAATGAGCAGTTCTTC. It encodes CASSPYHTPHNEQFF.

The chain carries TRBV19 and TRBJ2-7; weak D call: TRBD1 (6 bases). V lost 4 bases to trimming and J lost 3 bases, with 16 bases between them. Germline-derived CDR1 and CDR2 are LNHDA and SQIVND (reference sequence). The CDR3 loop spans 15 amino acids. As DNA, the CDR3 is TGTGCCAGTAGTACTACAGGGTCGCCGAGCTACGAGCAGTACTTC. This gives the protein CASSTTGSPSYEQYF. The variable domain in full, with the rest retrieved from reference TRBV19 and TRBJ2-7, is DGGITQSPKYLFRKEGQNVTLSCEQNLNHDAMYWYRQDPGQGLRLIYYSQIVNDFQKGDIAEGYSVSREKKESFPLTVTSAQKNPTAFYLCASSTTGSPSYEQYFGPGTRLTVT.

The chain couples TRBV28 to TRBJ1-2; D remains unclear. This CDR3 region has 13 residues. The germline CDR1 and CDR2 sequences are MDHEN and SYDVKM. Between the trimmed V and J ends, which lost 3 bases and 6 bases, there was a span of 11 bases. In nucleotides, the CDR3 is TGTGCCAGCAGTTTGCCCCCGTTTGATGGCTACACCTTC. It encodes CASSLPPFDGYTF.

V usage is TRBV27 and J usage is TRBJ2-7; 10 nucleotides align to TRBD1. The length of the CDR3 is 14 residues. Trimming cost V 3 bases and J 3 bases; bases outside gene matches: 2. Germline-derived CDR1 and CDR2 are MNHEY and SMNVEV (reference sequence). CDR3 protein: CASSFGTGVYEQYF. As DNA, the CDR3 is TGTGCCAGCAGTTTCGGGACAGGGGTCTACGAGCAGTACTTC.

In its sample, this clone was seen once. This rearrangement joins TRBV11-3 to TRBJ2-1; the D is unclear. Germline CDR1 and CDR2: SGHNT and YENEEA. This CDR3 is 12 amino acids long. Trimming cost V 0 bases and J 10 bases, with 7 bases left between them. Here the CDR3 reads CASSLDLEEQFF. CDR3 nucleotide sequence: TGTGCCAGCAGCTTAGACCTGGAGGAGCAGTTCTTC.

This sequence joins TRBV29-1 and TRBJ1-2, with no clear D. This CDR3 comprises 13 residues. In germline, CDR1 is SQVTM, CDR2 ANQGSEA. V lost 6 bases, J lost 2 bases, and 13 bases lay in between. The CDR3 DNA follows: TGCAGCGTGATCGGGGAAGGGAACTATGGCTACACCTTC. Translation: CSVIGEGNYGYTF.

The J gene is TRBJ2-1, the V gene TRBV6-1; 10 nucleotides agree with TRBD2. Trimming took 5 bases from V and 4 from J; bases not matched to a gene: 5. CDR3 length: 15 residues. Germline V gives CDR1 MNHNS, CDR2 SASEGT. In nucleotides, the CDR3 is TGTGCCAGCAGTCCCACTAGCGGGGATTACAATGAGCAGTTCTTC. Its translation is CASSPTSGDYNEQFF.

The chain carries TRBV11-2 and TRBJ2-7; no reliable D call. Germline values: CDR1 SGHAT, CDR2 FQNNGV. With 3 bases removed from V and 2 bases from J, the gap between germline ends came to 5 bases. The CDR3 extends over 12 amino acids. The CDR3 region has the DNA TGTGCCAGCAGCTTTGGGGCCTACGAGCAGTACTTC. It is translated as CASSFGAYEQYF. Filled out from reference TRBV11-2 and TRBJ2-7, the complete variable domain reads EAGVAQSPRYKIIEKRQSVAFWCNPISGHATLYWYQQILGQGPKLLIQFQNNGVVDDSQLPKDRFSAERLKGVDSTLKIQPAKLEDSAVYLCASSFGAYEQYFGPGTRLTVT.

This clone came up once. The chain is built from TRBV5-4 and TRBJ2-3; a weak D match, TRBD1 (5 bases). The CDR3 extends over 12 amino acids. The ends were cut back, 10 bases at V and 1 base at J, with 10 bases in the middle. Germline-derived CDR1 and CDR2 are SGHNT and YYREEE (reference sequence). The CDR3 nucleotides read TGTGCCCTAGGCAGGGGCACAGATACGCAGTATTTT. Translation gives CALGRGTDTQYF. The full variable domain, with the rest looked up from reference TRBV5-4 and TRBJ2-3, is ETGVTQSPTHLIKTRGQQVTLRCSSQSGHNTVSWYQQALGQGPQFIFQYYREEENGRGNFPPRFSGLQFPNYSSELNVNALELDDSALYLCALGRGTDTQYFGPGTRLTVL.

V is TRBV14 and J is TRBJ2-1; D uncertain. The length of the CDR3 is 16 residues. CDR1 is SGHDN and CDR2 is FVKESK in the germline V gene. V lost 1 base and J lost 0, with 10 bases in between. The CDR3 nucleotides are TGTGCCAGCAGCCAAGTGTGGGCAGGCTCCTACAATGAGCAGTTCTTC. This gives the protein CASSQVWAGSYNEQFF.

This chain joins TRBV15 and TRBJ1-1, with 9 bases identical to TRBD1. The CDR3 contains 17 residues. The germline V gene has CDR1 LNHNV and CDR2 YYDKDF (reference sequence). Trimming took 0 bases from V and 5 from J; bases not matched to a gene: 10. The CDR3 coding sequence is TGTGCCACCAGCAGAGAGGGGGACAGGGTTAAGGAAACTGAAGCTTTCTTT. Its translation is CATSREGDRVKETEAFF. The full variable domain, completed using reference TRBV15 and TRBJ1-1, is DAMVIQNPRYQVTQFGKPVTLSCSQTLNHNVMYWYQQKSSQAPKLLFHYYDKDFNNEADTPDNFQSRRPNTSFCFLDIRSPGLGDTAMYLCATSREGDRVKETEAFFGQGTRLTVV.

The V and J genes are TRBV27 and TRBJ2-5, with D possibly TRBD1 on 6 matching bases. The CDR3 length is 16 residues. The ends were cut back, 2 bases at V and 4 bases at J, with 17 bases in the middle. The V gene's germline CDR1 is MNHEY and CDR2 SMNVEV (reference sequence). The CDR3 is CASSLTGTLPRETQYF. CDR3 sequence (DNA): TGTGCCAGCAGTTTAACCGGGACACTTCCAAGAGAGACCCAGTACTTC.

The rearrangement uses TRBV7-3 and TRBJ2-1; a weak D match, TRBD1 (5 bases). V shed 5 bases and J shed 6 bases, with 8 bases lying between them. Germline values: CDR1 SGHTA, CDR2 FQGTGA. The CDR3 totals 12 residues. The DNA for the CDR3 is TGTGCCAGCAGCCAGCAGGGCAATGAGCAGTTCTTC. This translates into CASSQQGNEQFF.

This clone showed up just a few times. The DNA for the CDR3 is TGTGCCAGCAGGCCACAGGGGGGATTTTCCTACGAGCAGTACTTC. Translated, it gives CASRPQGGFSYEQYF. V gene TRBV5-6 combines with J gene TRBJ2-7; 8 positions agree with TRBD1. Germline V gene data show CDR1 as SGHDT and CDR2 as YYEEEE. V shed 5 bases and J 1 base; nucleotides not matched to a gene: 8. This CDR3 contains 15 residues.

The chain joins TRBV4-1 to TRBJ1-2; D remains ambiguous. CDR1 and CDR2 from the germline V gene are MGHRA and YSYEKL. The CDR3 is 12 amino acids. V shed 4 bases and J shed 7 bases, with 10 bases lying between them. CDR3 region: CASSRGPGGYTF. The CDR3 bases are TGCGCCAGCAGCCGGGGTCCGGGTGGCTACACCTTC.

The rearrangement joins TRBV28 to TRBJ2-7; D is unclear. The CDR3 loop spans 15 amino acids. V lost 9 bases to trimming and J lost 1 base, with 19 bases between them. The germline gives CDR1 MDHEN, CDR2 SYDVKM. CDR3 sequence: CASQKLGPLSYEQYF. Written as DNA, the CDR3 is TGTGCCAGTCAAAAATTAGGGCCCTTATCCTACGAGCAGTACTTC.

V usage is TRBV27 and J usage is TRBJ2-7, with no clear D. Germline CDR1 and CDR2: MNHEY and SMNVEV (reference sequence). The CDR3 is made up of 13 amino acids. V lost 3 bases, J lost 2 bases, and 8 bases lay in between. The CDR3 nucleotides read TGTGCCAGCAGTTTTGACGTGGCCTACGAGCAGTACTTC. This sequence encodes CASSFDVAYEQYF.

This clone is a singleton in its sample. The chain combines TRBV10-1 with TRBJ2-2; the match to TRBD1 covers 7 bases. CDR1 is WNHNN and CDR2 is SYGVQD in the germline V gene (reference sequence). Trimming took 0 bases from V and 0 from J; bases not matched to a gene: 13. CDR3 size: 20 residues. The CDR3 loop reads CASSESIGAGGPANTGELFF. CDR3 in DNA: TGCGCCAGCAGTGAGTCGATTGGGGCAGGGGGTCCGGCGAACACCGGGGAGCTGTTTTTT.